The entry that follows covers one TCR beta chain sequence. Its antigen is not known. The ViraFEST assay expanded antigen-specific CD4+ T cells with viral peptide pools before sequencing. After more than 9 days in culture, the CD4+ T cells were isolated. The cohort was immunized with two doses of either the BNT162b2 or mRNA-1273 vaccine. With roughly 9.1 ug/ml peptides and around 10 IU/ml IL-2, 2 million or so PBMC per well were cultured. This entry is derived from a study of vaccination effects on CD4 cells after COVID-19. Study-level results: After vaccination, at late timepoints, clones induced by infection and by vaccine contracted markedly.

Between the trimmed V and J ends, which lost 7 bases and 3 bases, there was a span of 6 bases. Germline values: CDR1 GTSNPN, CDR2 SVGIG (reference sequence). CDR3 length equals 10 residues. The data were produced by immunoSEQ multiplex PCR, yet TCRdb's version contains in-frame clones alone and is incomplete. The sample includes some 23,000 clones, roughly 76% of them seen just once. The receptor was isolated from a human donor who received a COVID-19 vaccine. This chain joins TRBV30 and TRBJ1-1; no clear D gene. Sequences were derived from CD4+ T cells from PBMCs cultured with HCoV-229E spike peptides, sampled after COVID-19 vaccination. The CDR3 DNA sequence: TGTGCCTCACAACACACTGAAGCTTTCTTT. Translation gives CASQHTEAFF.